This entry features one TCR beta chain sequence. Its specificity is not known. The method was immunoSEQ multiplex PCR; TCRdb's version includes in-frame clones alone and lacks a portion of them. The table includes more than 1.2 million clones, approximately 98.5% detected once. The data stem from a study of shared clonotypes between healthy human individuals. Whole-study findings and limits: Depth of sequencing was expected to influence donor clonotype sharing.

This sequence was found in a man aged 25-45 years in good health. The source material was naive CD4+ T cells sorted from blood. Described subset: CD45RA+ positively selected.

CDR3 region: CASSLGTGVPDTQYF. In DNA form, the CDR3 reads TGCGCCAGCAGCCTTGGGACAGGGGTTCCAGATACGCAGTATTTT. The chain recombines TRBV4-1 with TRBJ2-3, with TRBD1 identical over 10 bases. CDR3 size: 15 residues. With V trimmed by 4 bases and J by 4 bases, 5 bases remained unmatched. The germline V gene encodes CDR1 MGHRA and CDR2 YSYEKL.